The next 21 T cell receptor beta chains were all read from a single sample in a study of T-cell memory formation after mild COVID-19. TCRdb passed the 5' RACE reads through MiXCR, listing each CDR3 protein once. The sample lists about 290,000 distinct CDR3 sequences; more than 15% were seen once. Material for sequencing was PBMCs or a T cell subset sorted from them (not recorded which). The receptors here all came from a young man who had mild COVID-19 (a few samples of this study predate the infection). Cell type and time point are not known.

This clonotype was recorded many times. The CDR3 region is CASSWRQGGYLSGANVLTF. CDR3 DNA: TGTGCCAGCAGCTGGAGACAGGGAGGTTATCTCTCTGGGGCCAACGTCCTGACTTTC. The chain carries TRBV6-5 and TRBJ2-6, with D perhaps TRBD1 (7 bases). Germline-derived CDR1 and CDR2 are MNHEY and SVGAGI. The CDR3 is 19 residues long. Deletions cut 6 bases from V and 0 bases from J, with 21 bases between.

This rearrangement joins TRBV12-3 or TRBV12-4 to TRBJ1-1; 7 positions match TRBD1. J lost 4 bases, V lost 6 bases, and 8 bases had no gene match. The CDR3 spans 14 residues. The CDR3 loop reads CASSPTGLGTEAFF. The CDR3 DNA reads as TGTGCCAGCAGCCCGACAGGGTTGGGCACTGAAGCTTTCTTT.

This clonotype was picked up a small number of times. The rearrangement uses TRBV12-3 or TRBV12-4 and TRBJ2-2, with 7 nucleotides matching TRBD2. CDR3 length equals 15 residues. The trim removed 3 bases at V and 7 bases at J, leaving 8 bases unmatched. CDR3 in amino acids: CASSFARGEGGELFF. The CDR3 region has the DNA TGTGCCAGCAGTTTTGCCCGGGGGGAGGGCGGGGAGCTGTTTTTT.

The chain combines TRBV6-2 or TRBV6-3 with TRBJ2-5; 8 bases match TRBD2. Germline CDR1 MNHEY, CDR2 SVGEGT. This CDR3 is built from 16 residues. V shed 8 bases, J shed 3 bases, and the junction held 14 bases outside the gene matches. The CDR3 sequence: CASCNPKAGAEETQYF. Written as DNA, the CDR3 is TGTGCCAGCTGTAACCCAAAAGCGGGGGCAGAAGAGACCCAGTACTTC.

This clonotype appeared a few times. The chain employs TRBV20-1 and TRBJ2-5; D may correspond to TRBD1 or TRBD2 (5 bases each). Trimming removed 3 bases from V and 4 bases from J, with 15 bases in between. Germline assignment: CDR1 DFQATT and CDR2 SNEGSKA (reference sequence). The CDR3 spans 14 residues. The CDR3 protein is CSARGTFLRETQYF. CDR3 coding DNA: TGCAGTGCTAGGGGGACCTTTTTAAGAGAGACCCAGTACTTC.

The gene calls are TRBV4-1 and TRBJ2-5; 15 bases agree with TRBD2. Germline-derived CDR1 and CDR2 are MGHRA and YSYEKL. The CDR3 contains 17 residues. With 4 bases clipped from V and 4 bases from J, the junction kept 7 bases outside the gene matches. CDR3 amino acids: CASSPLGLAGGGETQYF. The CDR3 DNA is TGCGCCAGCAGCCCCCTGGGACTAGCGGGGGGAGGAGAGACCCAGTACTTC.

The CDR3 protein is CSARGGTGVADTQYF. The CDR3 region has the DNA TGCAGCGCCCGGGGCGGGACAGGAGTAGCGGATACGCAGTATTTT. The J gene is TRBJ2-3, the V gene TRBV29-1; 8 bases map to TRBD1. Germline V CDR1 and CDR2: SQVTM, ANQGSEA. The CDR3 extends over 15 amino acids. V gave up 7 bases and J gave up 6 bases; unmatched junction bases: 15.

This clonotype was seen repeatedly, ten times or more. The chain is built from TRBV6-2 or TRBV6-3 and TRBJ2-3; no clear D gene. Germline V gives CDR1 MNHEY, CDR2 SVGEGT. V lost 0 bases and J lost 7, with 2 bases in between. CDR3 length: 11 residues. The CDR3 is CASSYSYTQYF. DNA for the CDR3: TGTGCCAGCAGTTACTCCTATACGCAGTATTTT.

The rearrangement joins TRBV9 to TRBJ2-7; the match to TRBD1 covers 7 bases. The length of the CDR3 is 13 residues. The V and J ends lost 4 bases and 3 bases, in that order; junction bases with no gene match: 4. The germline V gene has CDR1 SGDLS and CDR2 YYNGEE. In DNA, the CDR3 is TGTGCCAGCAGCATTCAGGGGGACTACGAGCAGTACTTC. It specifies CASSIQGDYEQYF.

The chain links TRBV12-3 or TRBV12-4 to TRBJ2-7; D remains unclear. This CDR3 contains 12 residues. V dropped 5 bases and J dropped 2 bases, with 7 bases sitting between them. CDR3 DNA: TGTGCCAGCAGTCAGCACCCCTACGAGCAGTACTTC. Translation: CASSQHPYEQYF.

CDR3 in amino acids: CASRAGITEAFF. The DNA of the CDR3 is TGTGCCAGTAGAGCAGGGATCACTGAAGCTTTCTTT. The chain has TRBV19 and TRBJ1-1, with D perhaps TRBD1 (5 bases). V was trimmed by 6 bases and J by 4 bases, leaving 9 bases between them. From germline, CDR1 is LNHDA and CDR2 SQIVND (reference sequence). The CDR3 has 12 amino acids.

V usage is TRBV25-1 and J usage is TRBJ2-7; D uncertain. The V gene lost 3 bases and the J gene lost 0 bases, with 6 bases spanning the gap. This CDR3 has 13 amino acids. Germline V CDR1 and CDR2: MGHDK, SYGVNS. The CDR3 DNA reads TGTGCCAGCAGTGACGAGATCTCCTACGAGCAGTACTTC. This sequence encodes CASSDEISYEQYF.

This clonotype was detected only a few times. The chain couples TRBV2 to TRBJ1-3; D is perhaps TRBD1 (5 bases). V was pared by 11 bases and J by 0 bases, with 11 bases between. This CDR3 is 13 amino acids long. CDR1 is SNHLY, CDR2 FYNNEI, per germline. CDR3 sequence (DNA): TGTGCCTTAACCGGGGGCTCTGGAAACACCATATATTTT. This encodes CALTGGSGNTIYF.

The chain has TRBV12-3 or TRBV12-4 and TRBJ2-1, with D perhaps assigned TRBD1 or TRBD2 (5 bases each). V lost 6 bases and J lost 6, with 15 bases in between. The CDR3 has 14 residues. The DNA of the CDR3 is TGTGCCAGCAGGACCCTCAGGGAGCGCAATGAGCAGTTCTTC. Protein sequence: CASRTLRERNEQFF.

V is TRBV28 and J is TRBJ1-1; 9 nucleotides align to TRBD1. This CDR3 has 15 amino acids. CDR1 and CDR2 (germline): MDHEN, SYDVKM. The V segment lost 4 bases and the J segment 4 bases; nucleotides outside the gene matches: 7. The CDR3 region is CASSYNRGRGTEAFF. CDR3 in DNA: TGTGCCAGCAGTTACAACAGGGGGCGAGGCACTGAAGCTTTCTTT. Variable domain in full (rest from reference TRBV28 and TRBJ1-1): DVKVTQSSRYLVKRTGEKVFLECVQDMDHENMFWYRQDPGLGLRLIYFSYDVKMKEKGDIPEGYSVSREKKERFSLILESASTNQTSMYLCASSYNRGRGTEAFFGQGTRLTVV.

This chain joins TRBV9 and TRBJ2-5, with 15 bases aligning to TRBD2. This CDR3 has 18 residues. Losses at the gene ends were 3 bases for V and 5 bases for J; bases not matched to a gene: 11. Germline loops: CDR1 SGDLS, CDR2 YYNGEE. CDR3 nucleotide sequence: TGTGCCAGCAGCGGGACTAGCGGGGGGGCAGAGGATGTTGAGACCCAGTACTTC. Encoded protein: CASSGTSGGAEDVETQYF.

The V call is TRBV20-1, the J call TRBJ2-7; TRBD2 matches 11 bases. The length of the CDR3 is 17 residues. V gave up 4 bases and J gave up 3 bases; unmatched junction bases: 14. Germline-derived CDR1 and CDR2 are DFQATT and SNEGSKA (reference sequence). CDR3 loop: CSAMDRSLAGGRYEQYV. The CDR3 nucleotides are TGCAGTGCTATGGACAGGAGTCTAGCGGGGGGACGCTACGAGCAGTACGTC.

This rearrangement joins TRBV7-9 to TRBJ1-1; D is undetermined. Per germline, CDR1 SEHNR and CDR2 FQNEAQ (reference sequence). Deletions cut 4 bases from V and 4 bases from J, with 10 bases between. The CDR3 runs 13 residues. CDR3 DNA sequence: TGTGCCAGCAGCTATAAGGACGTCACTGAAGCTTTCTTT. Its translation: CASSYKDVTEAFF.

The gene calls are TRBV28 and TRBJ1-2, with 9 positions matching TRBD1. The CDR3 is 12 amino acids. V shed 7 bases and J 4 bases; nucleotides not matched to a gene: 1. The germline CDR1 and CDR2 sequences are MDHEN and SYDVKM. CDR3 sequence: CASKTGGYGYTF. CDR3 sequence (DNA): TGTGCCAGCAAGACAGGGGGCTATGGCTACACCTTC.

This chain joins TRBV6-5 and TRBJ1-4, with a possible D match to TRBD1 (5 bases). The CDR3 runs to 18 residues. V was cut by 2 bases and J by 2 bases, with 18 bases left in between. The V gene's germline CDR1 is MNHEY and CDR2 SVGAGI. The CDR3 loop is CASSYRGRPEETNEKLFF. CDR3 nucleotide sequence: TGTGCCAGCAGTTACCGGGGACGCCCAGAAGAGACTAATGAAAAACTGTTTTTT.

The chain uses TRBV7-2 and TRBJ1-2, with 11 nucleotides matching TRBD1. The germline V gene has CDR1 SGHTA and CDR2 FQGNSA. Trimming at V came to 5 bases and at J to 4 bases, leaving 6 bases not matched to a gene. The CDR3 contains 15 residues. The CDR3 sequence: CASSRTGGRGYGYTF. The CDR3 region has the DNA TGTGCCAGCAGCCGGACAGGGGGCAGGGGCTATGGCTACACCTTC.